This T cell receptor (beta chain) is drawn from a study of long-term antiretroviral therapy in people with HIV. Study results and limitations: An increase in diversity followed ART, yet levels stayed below transplant donor controls.

Trimming took off 3 bases at V and 5 bases at J, with 13 bases between the two ends. The CDR3 contains 15 residues. Germline V gene lookup returns CDR1 MGHRA and CDR2 YSYEKL. On this clone itself: The antigen remains unidentified.

Version v3.0 of the immunoSEQ assay was performed at survey level. Data came from immunoSEQ multiplex PCR; TCRdb stores just in-frame clones and leaves some out. The sample yields about 30,000 clones, roughly 94% seen once. The samples, holding roughly 0.9-11 million cryopreserved PBMC, were thawed before DNA extraction was carried out. This rearrangement joins TRBV4-1 to TRBJ1-4, with D unresolved. This receptor was obtained from a woman between 50 and 59 years old with HIV. The specimen comprised unsorted PBMCs, sampled around 5.5 years after starting antiretroviral therapy. CDR3: CASSQPLESNEKLFF. CDR3 sequence (DNA): TGCGCCAGCAGCCAGCCGTTGGAATCCAATGAAAAACTGTTTTTT.